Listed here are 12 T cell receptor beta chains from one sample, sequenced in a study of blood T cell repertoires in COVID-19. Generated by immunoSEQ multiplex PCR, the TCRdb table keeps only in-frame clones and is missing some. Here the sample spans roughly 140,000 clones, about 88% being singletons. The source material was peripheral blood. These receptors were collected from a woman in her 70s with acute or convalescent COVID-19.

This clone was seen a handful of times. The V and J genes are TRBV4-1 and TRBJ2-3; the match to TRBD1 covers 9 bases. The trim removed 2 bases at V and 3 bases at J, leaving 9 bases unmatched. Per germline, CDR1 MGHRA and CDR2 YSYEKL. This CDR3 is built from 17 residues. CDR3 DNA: TGCGCCAGCAGCCAATATTCACAGGGGGCAGTTACAGATACGCAGTATTTT. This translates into CASSQYSQGAVTDTQYF.

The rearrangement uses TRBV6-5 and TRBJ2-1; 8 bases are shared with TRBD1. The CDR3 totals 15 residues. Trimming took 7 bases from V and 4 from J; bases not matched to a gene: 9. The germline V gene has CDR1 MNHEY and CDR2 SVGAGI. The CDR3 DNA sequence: TGTGCCAGCAAAACTCAGGGGGCTATGTACAATGAGCAGTTCTTC. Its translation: CASKTQGAMYNEQFF.

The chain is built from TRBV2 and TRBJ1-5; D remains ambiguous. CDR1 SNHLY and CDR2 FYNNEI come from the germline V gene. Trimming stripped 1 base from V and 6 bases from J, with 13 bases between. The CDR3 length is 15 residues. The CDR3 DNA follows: TGTGCCAGCAGTGAAGGATCCGGAGGAAGTCAGCCCCAGCATTTT. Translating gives CASSEGSGGSQPQHF.

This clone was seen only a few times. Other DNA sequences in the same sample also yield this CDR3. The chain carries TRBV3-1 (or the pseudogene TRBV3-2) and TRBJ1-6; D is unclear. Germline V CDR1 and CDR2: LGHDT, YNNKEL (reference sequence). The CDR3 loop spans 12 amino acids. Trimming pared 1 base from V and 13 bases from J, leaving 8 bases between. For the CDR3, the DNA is TGTGCCAGCAGCCAAGGGTCCCGGCCCCTCCACTTT. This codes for CASSQGSRPLHF.

The CDR3 reads CASSAPTGAGANVLTF. CDR3 nucleotide sequence: TGTGCCAGCAGCGCCCCGACAGGTGCAGGGGCCAACGTCCTGACTTTC. V gene TRBV9 combines with J gene TRBJ2-6; D might be TRBD1 (6 bases). V shed 3 bases and J shed 4 bases, with 14 bases lying between them. CDR1 is SGDLS, CDR2 YYNGEE, per germline. The CDR3 runs to 16 residues.

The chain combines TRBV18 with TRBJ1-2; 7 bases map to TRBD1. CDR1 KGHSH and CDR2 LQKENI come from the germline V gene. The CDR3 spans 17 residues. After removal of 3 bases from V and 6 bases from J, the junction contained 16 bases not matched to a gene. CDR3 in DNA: TGTGCCAGCTCACCGGAGTTGAGGGGGCGCCGGATTAATGGCTACACCTTC. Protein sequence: CASSPELRGRRINGYTF.

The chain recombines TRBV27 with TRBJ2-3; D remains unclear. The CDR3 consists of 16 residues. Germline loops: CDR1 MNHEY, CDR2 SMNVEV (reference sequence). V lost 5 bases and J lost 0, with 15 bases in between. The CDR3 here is CASSPLGLASTDTQYF. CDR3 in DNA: TGTGCCAGCAGTCCTCTTGGCCTTGCTAGCACAGATACGCAGTATTTT.

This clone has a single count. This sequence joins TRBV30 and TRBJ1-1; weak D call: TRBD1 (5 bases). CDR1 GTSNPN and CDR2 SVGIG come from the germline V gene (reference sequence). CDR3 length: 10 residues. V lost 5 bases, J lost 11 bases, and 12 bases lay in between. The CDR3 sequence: CAWEQVIAFF. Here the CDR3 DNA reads TGTGCCTGGGAACAGGTTATCGCTTTCTTT.

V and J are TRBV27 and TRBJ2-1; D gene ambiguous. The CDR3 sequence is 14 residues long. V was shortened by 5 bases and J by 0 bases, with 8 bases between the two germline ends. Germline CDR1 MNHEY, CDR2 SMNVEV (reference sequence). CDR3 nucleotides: TGTGCCAGCAGTGCGGCGGCCTCCTACAATGAGCAGTTCTTC. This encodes CASSAAASYNEQFF.

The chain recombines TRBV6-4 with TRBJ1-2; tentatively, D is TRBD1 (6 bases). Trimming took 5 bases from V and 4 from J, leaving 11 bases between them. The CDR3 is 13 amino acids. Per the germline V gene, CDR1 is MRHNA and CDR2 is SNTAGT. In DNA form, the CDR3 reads TGTGCCAGCAGTCCAGGGGATAGCTATGGCTACACCTTC. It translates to CASSPGDSYGYTF.

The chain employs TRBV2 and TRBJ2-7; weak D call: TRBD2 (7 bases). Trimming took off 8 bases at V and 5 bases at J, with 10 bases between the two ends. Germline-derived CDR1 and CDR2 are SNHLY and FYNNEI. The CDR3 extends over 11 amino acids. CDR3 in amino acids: CASGGADEQYF. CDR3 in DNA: TGTGCCAGCGGGGGGGCGGACGAGCAGTACTTC.

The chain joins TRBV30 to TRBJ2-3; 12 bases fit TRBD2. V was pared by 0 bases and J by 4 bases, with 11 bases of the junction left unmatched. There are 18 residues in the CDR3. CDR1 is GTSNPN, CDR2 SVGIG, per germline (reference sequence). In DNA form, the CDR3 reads TGTGCCTGGAGTGTCCTGCGGACTAGCGGGGTGTCCCCAGATACGCAGTATTTT. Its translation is CAWSVLRTSGVSPDTQYF.